The sequence of this T cell receptor beta chain was determined in a study of blood T cell repertoires in COVID-19. Study background: Sites across the United States, Italy and Spain contributed samples from acute and convalescent COVID-19. In each case, the material was cDNA or gDNA derived from T cells, B-cell-depleted T cells, or PBMCs.

The germline CDR1 and CDR2 sequences are SGDLS and YYNGEE. The ends were cut back, 1 base at V and 8 bases at J, with 16 bases in the middle. CDR3 size: 15 residues. Per the original data handling: Scientists estimated how many nucleated cells there were by amplifying reference gene primers. Some clones are missing from TCRdb's copy, which holds only in-frame ones; the method was immunoSEQ multiplex PCR. V, J and clone size reflect that table, while D and trimming were determined from the DNA. This sample has 180,000 or so clones, with roughly 85% found just once. Sequencing was done on a sample of peripheral blood. The receptor's source is a man in his sixties with acute or convalescent COVID-19. V is TRBV9 and J is TRBJ2-1, with D maybe TRBD2 (5 bases). CDR3 in DNA: TGTGCCAGCAGCGTAAGGTCCCTGGGGAGTGATGAGCAGTTCTTC. This translates into CASSVRSLGSDEQFF.